This entry lists 18 T cell receptor beta chains sequenced from one sample in a study of T-cell reconstitution after alpha-beta-depleted transplantation in children. The library targeted TCRbeta and was prepared with unique molecular identifiers. TCRdb re-analysed the PCR reads in MiXCR, keeping a single row per CDR3 protein. Among about 600,000 distinct CDR3 sequences listed, roughly a tenth were seen once. The sample was PBMCs from the stem cell graft donor, taken from the stem cell graft. These receptors were taken from a human donor who donated a stem cell graft to a child with acute myeloid leukemia.

V usage is TRBV20-1 and J usage is TRBJ2-3; D might be TRBD1 (6 bases). This CDR3 is 14 amino acids long. Germline loops: CDR1 DFQATT, CDR2 SNEGSKA (reference sequence). V dropped 7 bases and J dropped 5 bases, with 19 bases sitting between them. The CDR3 nucleotides are TGCAGTGGCAGCCCGGGACAAGTTAAAGATACGCAGTATTTT. This sequence encodes CSGSPGQVKDTQYF.

V and J are TRBV10-2 and TRBJ1-5; D perhaps matches TRBD1 (5 bases). V lost 0 bases, J lost 4 bases, and 16 bases lay in between. The CDR3 totals 17 residues. Germline V gene lookup returns CDR1 WSHSY and CDR2 SAAADI. The CDR3 DNA reads as TGCGCCAGCAGTGAGTCCGCCCTAGGGACGAAGAATCAGCCCCAGCATTTT. Amino acids: CASSESALGTKNQPQHF.

This clonotype was seen a handful of times. V is TRBV30 and J is TRBJ2-6; TRBD1 aligns across 10 bases. The CDR3 consists of 16 residues. J was trimmed by 4 bases and V by 0 bases; bases with no gene match: 3. Germline assignment: CDR1 GTSNPN and CDR2 SVGIG (reference sequence). CDR3 DNA: TGTGCCTGGAGTGTAGGGACAGGGGTCGGGGCCAACGTCCTGACTTTC. Protein sequence: CAWSVGTGVGANVLTF.

V gene TRBV19 combines with J gene TRBJ2-1, with D possibly TRBD2 on 5 matching bases. TRBJ2-7 matches the DNA end more closely, so the J call is doubtful. The CDR3 extends over 11 amino acids. Germline V gives CDR1 LNHDA, CDR2 SQIVND (reference sequence). This chain's CDR3 is CASSIRDEQYF. The CDR3 coding sequence is TGTGCCAGTAGTATTCGGGATGAGCAGTACTTC.

The chain links TRBV20-1 to TRBJ2-3; weak D call: TRBD1 (6 bases). CDR3 length: 16 residues. Germline V gives CDR1 DFQATT, CDR2 SNEGSKA (reference sequence). V shed 7 bases and J shed 2 bases, with 22 bases lying between them. Here the CDR3 reads CSGMEGGRRLTDTQYF. CDR3 DNA: TGCAGTGGAATGGAAGGGGGACGGCGGCTCACAGATACGCAGTATTTT.

This clonotype was observed at least ten times. The rearrangement links TRBV18 to TRBJ2-1, with 7 positions matching TRBD2. This CDR3 contains 15 residues. V lost 3 bases to trimming and J lost 5 bases; unmatched junction nucleotides: 7. Germline V lookup: CDR1 KGHSH, CDR2 LQKENI. This CDR3 is CASSPYAGRDNEQFF. CDR3 bases: TGTGCCAGCTCACCGTACGCAGGGAGGGACAATGAGCAGTTCTTC.

This clonotype was seen many times. The chain couples TRBV5-4 to TRBJ2-1; TRBD2 matches at 8 bases. The ends lost 0 bases at V and 7 bases at J; junction bases unmatched: 15. Germline CDR1 and CDR2: SGHNT and YYREEE (reference sequence). This CDR3 spans 18 amino acids. As DNA, the CDR3 is TGTGCCAGCAGCTTGGGCCTAGCGGGCCGTGGGGAAGGGAATGAGCAGTTCTTC. Its protein is CASSLGLAGRGEGNEQFF.

This clonotype was picked up many times. Germline is not matched at one junction end, which may reflect a read error. This chain joins TRBV27 and TRBJ2-7, with D perhaps TRBD2 (6 bases). Germline loops: CDR1 MNHEY, CDR2 SMNVEV (reference sequence). The CDR3 runs 13 residues. The CDR3 DNA follows: TGTGCCAGCAGTTTAGAGGTTAGGGGACTTGGGCCCTTC. Translated, it gives CASSLEVRGLGPF.

The chain employs TRBV28 and TRBJ2-7; D assignment may be TRBD1 or TRBD2 (5 bases each). The CDR3 contains 16 residues. V lost 6 bases and J 1 base, leaving 19 bases between the germline ends. Germline CDR1 is MDHEN and CDR2 is SYDVKM. CDR3 in DNA: TGTGCCAGCAGCCCAACCCCCGGGACCGAATCCTACGAGCAGTACTTC. Translating gives CASSPTPGTESYEQYF.

This clonotype was counted ten times or more. This sequence joins TRBV3-1 and TRBJ1-5, with a possible D match to TRBD1 (5 bases). Per the germline V gene, CDR1 is LGHDT and CDR2 is YNNKEL (reference sequence). Trimming pared 4 bases from V and 6 bases from J, leaving 13 bases between. The CDR3 loop spans 14 amino acids. CDR3 in DNA: TGTGCCAGCAGCCCGGCGGGGGACGGTCAGCCCCAGCATTTT. Protein sequence: CASSPAGDGQPQHF.

The chain uses TRBV11-2 and TRBJ2-3; tentative D call: TRBD2 (6 bases). The CDR3 has 14 residues. Germline lookup yields CDR1 SGHAT and CDR2 FQNNGV. V lost 4 bases and J 6 bases, leaving 14 bases between the germline ends. CDR3 protein: CASSSGPRGDTQYF. CDR3 bases: TGTGCCAGCAGCTCCGGACCCCGGGGGGATACGCAGTATTTT.

This clonotype came up many times. V gene TRBV15 combines with J gene TRBJ1-4; TRBD1 agrees at 10 bases. Germline CDR1 is LNHNV and CDR2 is YYDKDF (reference sequence). J gave up 7 bases and V 4 bases, and 3 bases lay outside the gene matches. The CDR3 runs 14 residues. The CDR3 loop is CATSKTGGGEKLFF. DNA for the CDR3: TGTGCCACCAGCAAGACAGGGGGCGGTGAAAAACTGTTTTTT.

As to this clonotype: Since a much larger clone is just one base distant, this may be a read error. The chain couples TRBV7-2 to TRBJ2-2, with 7 bases matching TRBD2. Trimming cost V 3 bases and J 4 bases; bases outside gene matches: 8. CDR3 size: 16 residues. Germline CDR1 reads SGHTA; CDR2 reads FQGNSA. The CDR3 loop reads CASSFARLAITGELFF. The CDR3, as DNA: TGTGCCAGCAGCTTCGCCAGACTAGCAATCACCGGGGAGCTGTTTTTT. Complete variable domain (other parts from reference TRBV7-2 and TRBJ2-2): GAGVSQSPSNKVTEKGKDVELRCDPISGHTALYWYRQSLGQGLEFLIYFQGNSAPDKSGLPSDRFSAERTGGSVSTLTIQRTQQEDSAVYLCASSFARLAITGELFFGEGSRLTVL.

This clonotype appeared many times. This chain links TRBV30 with TRBJ1-4; TRBD1 might be the D (5 bases). Germline assignment: CDR1 GTSNPN and CDR2 SVGIG (reference sequence). CDR3 length equals 14 residues. Trimming shortened V by 1 base and J by 7 bases, and 13 bases separated the two germline ends. The CDR3 reads CAWSAGTLGEKLFF. In DNA form, the CDR3 reads TGTGCCTGGAGTGCCGGGACGTTGGGTGAAAAACTGTTTTTT.

The table lists this clonotype with a few counts. The CDR3 spells CASSQKGGRSRAPLASYEQYF. CDR3 DNA sequence: TGTGCCAGCAGCCAAAAAGGAGGGAGGAGTCGAGCACCACTCGCCTCCTACGAGCAGTACTTC. The rearrangement uses TRBV4-2 and TRBJ2-7; a possible D gene is TRBD2 (6 bases). CDR1 and CDR2 (germline): LGHNA, YNFKEQ. The CDR3 has 21 amino acids. The V and J ends lost 2 bases and 0 bases respectively, with 29 bases between them.

The V and J genes are TRBV19 and TRBJ2-1; D is unclear. The V end lost 6 bases, the J end lost 4 bases, and 10 bases lay between the germline ends. The CDR3 is 13 amino acids. Germline V gene lookup returns CDR1 LNHDA and CDR2 SQIVND (reference sequence). The CDR3 is CASRSAPYNEQFF. CDR3 coding DNA: TGTGCCAGTAGGTCGGCCCCATACAATGAGCAGTTCTTC.

This clonotype was detected many times. The CDR3 loop reads CASSQEWGGGMTPRYEQYF. The DNA for the CDR3 is TGCGCCAGCAGCCAAGAATGGGGGGGAGGTATGACCCCCCGCTACGAGCAGTACTTC. V gene TRBV4-3 combines with J gene TRBJ2-7, with 7 bases identical to TRBD2. The CDR3 is 19 residues long. V trimming: 0 bases; J trimming: 3 bases; junction bases outside the gene matches: 17. Germline V CDR1 and CDR2: LGHNA, YSLEER.

This clonotype was detected ten times or more. The rearrangement joins TRBV20-1 to TRBJ2-7; D remains ambiguous. This CDR3 has 12 amino acids. CDR1 is DFQATT, CDR2 SNEGSKA, per germline (reference sequence). Trimming removed 3 bases from V and 0 bases from J, with 6 bases in between. The CDR3 sequence: CSASLSSYEQYF. The CDR3 region has the DNA TGCAGTGCTAGTCTGAGCTCCTACGAGCAGTACTTC.